Each of the 24 T cell receptor beta chains below was sequenced from the same sample in a study of type 1 and type 2 diabetes patients. The PCR template was genomic DNA. The TCR beta CDR3 region was amplified using 30 forward and 13 reverse primers. TCRdb processed the multiplex PCR reads anew with MiXCR; each CDR3 protein has one entry. Of approximately 260,000 distinct CDR3 sequences detected, roughly 50% appear once; the ten largest clones hold approximately 13%. The material sequenced was peripheral blood mononuclear cells (PBMCs). These receptors were collected from a man aged 18-30 years with type 2 diabetes.

The genes are TRBV10-3 and TRBJ1-5; D is unclear. Trimming took off 0 bases at V and 4 bases at J, with 10 bases between the two ends. There are 15 residues in the CDR3. The germline V gene has CDR1 ENHRY and CDR2 SYGVKD. CDR3 loop: CAISESEQRNQPQHF. Written as DNA, the CDR3 is TGTGCCATCAGTGAGTCTGAACAGCGGAATCAGCCCCAGCATTTT.

This clonotype was counted a few times. The V gene is TRBV2, the J gene TRBJ2-2; the D is unclear. Trimming cost V 7 bases and J 5 bases, with 5 bases left between them. The length of the CDR3 is 11 residues. Germline CDR1 reads SNHLY; CDR2 reads FYNNEI. In DNA, the CDR3 is TGTGCCAGCAAGAGAACCGGGGAGCTGTTTTTT. Protein sequence: CASKRTGELFF.

A note on this clonotype: The conserved phenylalanine or tryptophan is not found at the CDR3 terminus, so this likely reflects a read error. The chain links TRBV14 to TRBJ1-1; TRBD1 agrees at 8 bases. This CDR3 has 14 residues. The V gene's germline CDR1 is SGHDN and CDR2 FVKESK. Unmatched junction bases numbered 6, after V lost 9 bases and J lost 0 bases. The CDR3 DNA is TGTGCCAGTAGAGGACAGGGATTGAACACTGAAGCTTTCCTT. Amino acids: CASRGQGLNTEAFL.

This clonotype occurred once. The chain carries TRBV30 and TRBJ2-3; D not resolved. This CDR3 contains 13 residues. Trimming cost V 8 bases and J 0 bases, with 12 bases left between them. Germline CDR1 is GTSNPN and CDR2 is SVGIG (reference sequence). The chain's CDR3 is CATFAPSTDTQYF. CDR3 DNA sequence: TGTGCCACCTTCGCCCCTAGCACAGATACGCAGTATTTT.

The rearrangement uses TRBV29-1 and TRBJ2-3; D remains ambiguous. V was clipped by 3 bases and J by 2 bases, with 9 bases between them. Looked up from germline, CDR1 is SQVTM and CDR2 is ANQGSEA. The CDR3 length is 13 residues. Here the CDR3 reads CSVEYQLTDTQYF. CDR3 DNA: TGCAGCGTTGAGTATCAGCTCACAGATACGCAGTATTTT.

Turning to this clonotype: This may be a read error: a much more frequent sequence differs by one nucleotide. The chain recombines TRBV2 with TRBJ1-1, with D hard to call. Trimming stripped 4 bases from V and 2 bases from J, with 11 bases between. CDR3 length: 14 amino acids. The germline gives CDR1 SNHLY, CDR2 FYNNEI. Written as DNA, the CDR3 is TGTGCCAGCAGTGGCGTCGGACCCAACACTGAAGCTTTCTTT. Its protein product is CASSGVGPNTEAFF.

This clonotype was detected a few times. The chain joins TRBV13 to TRBJ2-7; D uncertain. V was cut by 1 base and J by 8 bases, with 6 bases left in between. This CDR3 region has 11 residues. Germline CDR1 is PRHDT and CDR2 is FYEKMQ (reference sequence). The CDR3, as DNA: TGTGCCAGCAGCTTAGATGCGCAGCAGTACTTC. Encoded protein: CASSLDAQQYF.

The V gene is TRBV13, the J gene TRBJ2-3; perhaps TRBD2 as D (6 bases). In germline, CDR1 is PRHDT, CDR2 FYEKMQ (reference sequence). The CDR3 is made up of 16 amino acids. Trimming left V 5 bases short and J 0 bases short, with 15 bases between. CDR3 amino acids: CASSPVLGGSTDTQYF. DNA for the CDR3: TGTGCCAGCAGCCCCGTCTTGGGGGGTAGCACAGATACGCAGTATTTT. The whole variable domain, remainder taken from reference TRBV13 and TRBJ2-3, is AAGVIQSPRHLIKEKRETATLKCYPIPRHDTVYWYQQGPGQDPQFLISFYEKMQSDKGSIPDRFSAQQFSDYHSELNMSSLELGDSALYFCASSPVLGGSTDTQYFGPGTRLTVL.

The rearrangement links TRBV19 to TRBJ2-3; TRBD2 aligns across 7 bases. This CDR3 comprises 14 residues. With V trimmed by 9 bases and J by 0 bases, 6 bases remained unmatched. CDR1 is LNHDA, CDR2 SQIVND, per germline (reference sequence). As DNA, the CDR3 is TGTGCCAGCAAACCTAGCGGAAGCACAGATACGCAGTATTTT. The encoded protein is CASKPSGSTDTQYF.

The chain carries TRBV6-1 and TRBJ1-2, with 10 nucleotides matching TRBD1. The CDR3 contains 13 residues. Germline V CDR1 and CDR2: MNHNS, SASEGT. With V trimmed by 10 bases and J by 6 bases, 8 bases remained unmatched. CDR3 protein: CAIRSDRGNGYTF. The CDR3 DNA follows: TGTGCCATCAGGTCGGACAGGGGGAATGGCTACACCTTC.

In the case of this clonotype: The limits of the CDR3 on the DNA are not certain, so only TCRdb's listed CDR3 is given. The chain is built from TRBV5-1 and TRBJ2-6; TRBD1 reflects the table's D call only, with no check against the DNA. The germline V gene has CDR1 SGHRS and CDR2 YFSETQ. Including both end residues, the CDR3 is 18 amino acids long. The CDR3: CASSQVGVGTSGANVPTF.

V usage is TRBV6-1 and J usage is TRBJ2-4; the D gene is possibly TRBD2 (6 bases). Trimming cost V 6 bases and J 3 bases, with 15 bases left between them. The CDR3 extends over 15 amino acids. Germline V gene data show CDR1 as MNHNS and CDR2 as SASEGT. The CDR3 DNA reads as TGTGCCAGCAGCGATCAGGTAGCGGACAAAAACATTCAGTACTTC. Its protein product is CASSDQVADKNIQYF.

This clonotype was picked up many times. The chain combines TRBV7-2 with TRBJ2-5; TRBD1 matches at 7 bases. J lost 2 bases, V lost 5 bases, and 2 bases had no gene match. Germline assignment: CDR1 SGHTA and CDR2 FQGNSA. The CDR3 sequence is 13 residues long. In DNA form, the CDR3 reads TGTGCCAGCAGCAGGGACAGACAAGAGACCCAGTACTTC. This gives the protein CASSRDRQETQYF.

The chain employs TRBV20-1 and TRBJ2-3; no clear D. V was clipped by 3 bases and J by 0 bases, with 7 bases between them. The CDR3 has 13 amino acids. Germline V gene lookup returns CDR1 DFQATT and CDR2 SNEGSKA (reference sequence). Here the CDR3 reads CSASTVSTDTQYF. The CDR3 DNA reads as TGCAGTGCTAGCACCGTTAGCACAGATACGCAGTATTTT.

This clonotype was counted a few times. This chain links TRBV6-5 with TRBJ2-2; perhaps TRBD2 as D (6 bases). The CDR3 totals 11 residues. The germline V and J ends were trimmed by 8 bases and 5 bases, with 6 bases remaining between them. The germline V gene encodes CDR1 MNHEY and CDR2 SVGAGI. CDR3 residues: CASRETGELFF. For the CDR3, the DNA is TGTGCCAGCCGGGAGACCGGGGAGCTGTTTTTT.

This clonotype has only a few counts. This chain links TRBV5-1 with TRBJ1-2; tentatively, D is TRBD1 (5 bases). CDR1 is SGHRS, CDR2 YFSETQ, per germline. Trimming removed 3 bases from V and 0 bases from J, with 12 bases in between. The length of the CDR3 is 15 residues. The CDR3 nucleotides are TGCGCCAGCAGCTACGCCGGGACGGCTAACTATGGCTACACCTTC. It encodes CASSYAGTANYGYTF.

The V call is TRBV6-5, the J call TRBJ2-3; TRBD1 agrees at 7 bases. The CDR3 length is 15 residues. The V and J ends lost 8 bases and 0 bases, in that order; junction bases with no gene match: 8. Per germline, CDR1 MNHEY and CDR2 SVGAGI. Written as DNA, the CDR3 is TGTGCCAGCCGCTCTACAGGGGCCAGCACAGATACGCAGTATTTT. Encoded protein: CASRSTGASTDTQYF.

The CDR3 nucleotides read TGTGCCAGCAGCTCCGCTAGCGGGAGGGCGAATGAGCAGTTCTTC. Protein: CASSSASGRANEQFF. The chain joins TRBV11-2 to TRBJ2-5, with TRBD2 matching over 12 bases. The assigned J gene may be wrong: the sequence end matches TRBJ2-1 better. The CDR3 extends over 15 amino acids. The germline V gene has CDR1 SGHAT and CDR2 FQNNGV.

The chain combines TRBV15 with TRBJ2-1, with TRBD2 matching 11 bases. The CDR3 spans 15 residues. Germline CDR1 reads LNHNV; CDR2 reads YYDKDF (reference sequence). The J segment lost 4 bases and the V segment lost 6 bases, leaving 5 bases of the junction unmatched. The CDR3 nucleotides read TGTGCCACCAGGAGTAGCGGGGGGGTTTACAATGAGCAGTTCTTC. It yields the protein CATRSSGGVYNEQFF. The full variable domain, completed using reference TRBV15 and TRBJ2-1, is DAMVIQNPRYQVTQFGKPVTLSCSQTLNHNVMYWYQQKSSQAPKLLFHYYDKDFNNEADTPDNFQSRRPNTSFCFLDIRSPGLGDTAMYLCATRSSGGVYNEQFFGPGTRLTVL.

This clonotype was observed a handful of times. This rearrangement joins TRBV27 to TRBJ1-2; no definite D call. The germline V gene has CDR1 MNHEY and CDR2 SMNVEV (reference sequence). The CDR3 covers 14 residues. V was pared by 5 bases and J by 1 base, with 11 bases between. The CDR3 DNA sequence: TGTGCCAGCAGTCCCGTTCCCGTTAACTATGGCTACACCTTC. Protein: CASSPVPVNYGYTF.

This clonotype was counted between two and nine times. The junction departs from germline at one end; a sequencing error may be responsible. The chain's CDR3 is CASSYGSELVGETQYF. The CDR3 region has the DNA TGTGCCAGCAGTTACGGATCGGAATTGGTTGGCGAGACCCAGTACTTT. The chain links TRBV6-2 or TRBV6-3 to TRBJ2-5; D unresolved. Germline loops: CDR1 MNHEY, CDR2 SVGEGT. The CDR3 is 16 amino acids.

The V call is TRBV13, the J call TRBJ2-1; D is possibly TRBD1 (6 bases). V lost 5 bases and J 6 bases, leaving 17 bases between the germline ends. The CDR3 length is 15 residues. Per the germline V gene, CDR1 is PRHDT and CDR2 is FYEKMQ (reference sequence). The CDR3 DNA reads TGTGCCAGCAGCCGGACAGCCTCCTCGGGCAATGAGCAGTTCTTC. Protein sequence: CASSRTASSGNEQFF.

The gene calls are TRBV2 and TRBJ1-2; tentative D call: TRBD1 (5 bases). The CDR3 length is 13 residues. V was shortened by 4 bases and J by 6 bases, with 12 bases between the two germline ends. Germline loops: CDR1 SNHLY, CDR2 FYNNEI. CDR3 in amino acids: CASSVRAGDGYTF. The CDR3 DNA sequence: TGTGCCAGCAGTGTCAGGGCGGGGGATGGCTACACCTTC. Based on the CDR3 plus reference TRBV2 and TRBJ1-2, the full variable domain is EPEVTQTPSHQVTQMGQEVILRCVPISNHLYFYWYRQILGQKVEFLVSFYNNEISEKSEIFDDQFSVERPDGSNFTLKIRSTKLEDSAMYFCASSVRAGDGYTFGSGTRLTVV.

This chain joins TRBV6-6 and TRBJ1-1; D gene uncertain. Trimming pared 10 bases from V and 11 bases from J, leaving 20 bases between. This CDR3 is built from 12 residues. The V gene's germline CDR1 is MNHNY and CDR2 SVGAGI (reference sequence). CDR3 region: CAIRKDGVSAFF. The CDR3, as DNA: TGTGCCATCAGGAAAGATGGAGTTTCTGCTTTCTTT.